The T cell receptor beta chain described here comes from a study of blood T cell repertoires in COVID-19. Study information: COVID-19 samples collected from the United States, Italy and Spain covered acute and convalescent phases.

The table came from immunoSEQ multiplex PCR; TCRdb's copy has only in-frame clones and leaves some out. The sample lists about 270,000 clones; around nine tenths were seen once. CDR3 length: 16 residues. V lost 1 base to trimming and J lost 6 bases; unmatched junction nucleotides: 7. Germline values: CDR1 LGHNA, CDR2 YNFKEQ. The receptor's source is a woman aged 60-75 years who had recovered from COVID-19. The chain employs TRBV4-2 and TRBJ2-2; TRBD2 aligns across 8 bases. Sample: peripheral blood. CDR3 sequence reads: CASSQVGGGSAGELFF. In DNA form, the CDR3 reads TGTGCCAGCAGCCAAGTTGGCGGGGGGAGTGCCGGGGAGCTGTTTTTT.